This TCR beta chain was obtained from a study of control samples from healthy donors and cancer patients. Method: immunoSEQ multiplex PCR; TCRdb's copy keeps in-frame clones and lacks some. The sample comprises approximately 150,000 clones, 80% to 95% of which are singletons, and more than 4.5% rests with the top ten. V lost 3 bases and J lost 0, with 12 bases in between. The CDR3 sequence is 16 residues long. Germline values: CDR1 SEHNR, CDR2 FQNEAQ (reference sequence). The source material was blood. This chain connects TRBV7-9 to TRBJ1-3; D might be TRBD1 (5 bases). The clonotype was recovered from a man younger than 35 in good health. Written as DNA, the CDR3 is TGTGCCAGCAGCTTCCGTCCAGGGACCTCTGGAAACACCATATATTTT. It codes for CASSFRPGTSGNTIYF.